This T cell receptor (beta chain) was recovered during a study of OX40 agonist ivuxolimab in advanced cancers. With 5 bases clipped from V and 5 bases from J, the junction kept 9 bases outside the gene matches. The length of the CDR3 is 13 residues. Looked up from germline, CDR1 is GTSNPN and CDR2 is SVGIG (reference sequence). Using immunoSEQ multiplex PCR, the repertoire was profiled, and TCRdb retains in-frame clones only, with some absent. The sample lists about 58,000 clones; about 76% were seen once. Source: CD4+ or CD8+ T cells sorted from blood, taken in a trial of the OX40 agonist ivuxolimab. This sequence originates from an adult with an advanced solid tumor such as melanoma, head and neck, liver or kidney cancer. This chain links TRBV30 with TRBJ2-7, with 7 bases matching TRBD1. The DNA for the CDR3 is TGTGCCTGGGGGAGACAGGGTTGGGACGAGCAGTACTTC. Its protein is CAWGRQGWDEQYF.